The clone carrying this T cell receptor (beta chain) was recorded many times. Time point meaning: newly diagnosed GD, antithyroid drugs for less than 3 months. PBMC-derived RNA was used for the TCR library. The data originate from a study of regulatory T cells in long-lasting Graves disease. V lost 3 bases, J lost 0 bases, and 12 bases lay in between. The CDR3 contains 15 residues. Germline-derived CDR1 and CDR2 are LGHDT and YNNKEL (reference sequence). According to the study, TCR beta libraries were built with iRepertoire HTBI primers and CDR3-region Arm-PCR. TCRdb reprocessed the multiplex PCR reads with MiXCR, giving one entry per CDR3 protein. Of 200,000 to 250,000 distinct CDR3 sequences in the sample, around 19% are singletons; the top ten hold more than 20%.

This clonotype was sampled from a female donor with Graves disease. The sample here was peripheral blood mononuclear cells (PBMCs), taken at new diagnosis, from a patient treated with antithyroid drugs. The rearrangement joins TRBV3-1 to TRBJ2-7, with TRBD2 as a possible D gene (6 bases). This CDR3 reads CASSHHSGLSYEQYF. CDR3 bases: TGTGCCAGCAGCCACCATAGCGGACTCTCCTACGAGCAGTACTTC.